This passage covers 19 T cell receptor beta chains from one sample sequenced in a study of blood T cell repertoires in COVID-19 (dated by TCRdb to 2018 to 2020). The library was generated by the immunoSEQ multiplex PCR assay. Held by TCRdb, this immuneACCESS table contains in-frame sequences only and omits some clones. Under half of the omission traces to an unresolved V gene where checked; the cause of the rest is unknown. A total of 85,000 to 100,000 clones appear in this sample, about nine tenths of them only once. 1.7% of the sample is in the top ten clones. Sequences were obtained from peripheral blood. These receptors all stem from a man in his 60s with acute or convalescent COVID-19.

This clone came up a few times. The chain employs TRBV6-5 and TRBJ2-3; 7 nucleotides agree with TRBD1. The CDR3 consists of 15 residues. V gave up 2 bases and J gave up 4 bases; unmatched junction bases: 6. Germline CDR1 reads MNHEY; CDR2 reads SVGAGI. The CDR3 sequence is CASSYGDRVPDTQYF. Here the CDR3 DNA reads TGTGCCAGCAGTTACGGTGACAGGGTCCCAGATACGCAGTATTTT.

CDR3 bases: TGTGCCTGGAGTGGAGTCGGCAGGAACAATCAGCCCCAGCATTTT. As protein: CAWSGVGRNNQPQHF. The chain has TRBV30 and TRBJ1-5; D is ambiguous. The V gene lost 1 base and the J gene lost 3 bases, with 13 bases spanning the gap. There are 15 residues in the CDR3. Per the germline V gene, CDR1 is GTSNPN and CDR2 is SVGIG (reference sequence).

CDR3 in DNA: TGTGCCAGCAAGGGAGGGGGGGCCGGCACAGATACGCAGTATTTT. This sequence encodes CASKGGGAGTDTQYF. This chain connects TRBV9 to TRBJ2-3, with a tentative D call TRBD2 (7 bases). The CDR3 totals 15 residues. CDR1 and CDR2 (germline): SGDLS, YYNGEE. V was shortened by 6 bases and J by 1 base, with 15 bases between the two germline ends. Based on the CDR3 plus reference TRBV9 and TRBJ2-3, the full variable domain is DSGVTQTPKHLITATGQRVTLRCSPRSGDLSVYWYQQSLDQGLQFLIQYYNGEERAKGNILERFSAQQFPDLHSELNLSSLELGDSALYFCASKGGGAGTDTQYFGPGTRLTVL.

The CDR3 spells CASTNQGATGELFF. In DNA, the CDR3 is TGCGCCAGCACGAACCAGGGGGCGACCGGGGAGCTGTTTTTT. The gene calls are TRBV5-1 and TRBJ2-2, with 8 bases that match TRBD1. The germline gives CDR1 SGHRS, CDR2 YFSETQ. V lost 6 bases and J lost 5; bases outside the gene matches: 6. The CDR3 has 14 amino acids.

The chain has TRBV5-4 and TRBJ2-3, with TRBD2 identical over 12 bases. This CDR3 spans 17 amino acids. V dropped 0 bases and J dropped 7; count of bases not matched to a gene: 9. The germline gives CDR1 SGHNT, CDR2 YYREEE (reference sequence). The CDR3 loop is CASSLEASGGARYTQYF. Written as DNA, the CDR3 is TGTGCCAGCAGCTTGGAGGCTAGCGGGGGGGCGAGATATACGCAGTATTTT.

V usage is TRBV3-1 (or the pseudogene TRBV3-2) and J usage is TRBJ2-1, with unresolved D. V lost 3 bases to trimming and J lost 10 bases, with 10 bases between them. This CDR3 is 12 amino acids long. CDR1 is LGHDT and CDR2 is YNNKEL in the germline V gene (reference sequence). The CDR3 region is CASSQPAREQFF. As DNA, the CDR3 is TGTGCCAGCAGCCAGCCTGCGCGGGAGCAGTTCTTC.

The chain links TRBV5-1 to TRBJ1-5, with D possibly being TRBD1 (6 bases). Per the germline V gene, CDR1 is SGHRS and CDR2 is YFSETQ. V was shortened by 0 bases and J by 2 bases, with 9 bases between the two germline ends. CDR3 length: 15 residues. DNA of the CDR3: TGCGCCAGCAGCTTGGAGCCAGGGGGCAATCAGCCCCAGCATTTT. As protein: CASSLEPGGNQPQHF.

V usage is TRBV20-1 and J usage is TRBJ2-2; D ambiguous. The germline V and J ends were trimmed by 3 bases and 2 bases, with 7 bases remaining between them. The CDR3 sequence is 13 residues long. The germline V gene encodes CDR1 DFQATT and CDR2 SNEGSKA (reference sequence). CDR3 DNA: TGCAGTGCTAGTCTCAGAAACACCGGGGAGCTGTTTTTT. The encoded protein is CSASLRNTGELFF.

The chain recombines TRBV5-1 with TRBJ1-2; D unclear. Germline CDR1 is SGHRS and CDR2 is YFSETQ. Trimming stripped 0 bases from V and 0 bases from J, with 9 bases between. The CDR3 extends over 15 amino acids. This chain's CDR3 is CASSLVHGANYGYTF. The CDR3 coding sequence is TGCGCCAGCAGCTTGGTTCACGGGGCTAACTATGGCTACACCTTC. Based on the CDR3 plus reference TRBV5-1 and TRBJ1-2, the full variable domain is KAGVTQTPRYLIKTRGQQVTLSCSPISGHRSVSWYQQTPGQGLQFLFEYFSETQRNKGNFPGRFSGRQFSNSRSEMNVSTLELGDSALYLCASSLVHGANYGYTFGSGTRLTVV.

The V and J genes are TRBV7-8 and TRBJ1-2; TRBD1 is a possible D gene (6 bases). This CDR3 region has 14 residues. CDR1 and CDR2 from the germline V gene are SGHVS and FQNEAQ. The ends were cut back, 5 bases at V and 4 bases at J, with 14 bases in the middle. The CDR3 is CASSPPGQFYGYTF. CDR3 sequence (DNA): TGTGCCAGCAGCCCCCCTGGACAGTTCTATGGCTACACCTTC. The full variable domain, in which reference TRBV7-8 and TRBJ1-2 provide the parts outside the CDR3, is GAGVSQSPRYKVAKRGQDVALRCDPISGHVSLFWYQQALGQGPEFLTYFQNEAQLDKSGLPSDRFFAERPEGSVSTLKIQRTQQEDSAVYLCASSPPGQFYGYTFGSGTRLTVV.

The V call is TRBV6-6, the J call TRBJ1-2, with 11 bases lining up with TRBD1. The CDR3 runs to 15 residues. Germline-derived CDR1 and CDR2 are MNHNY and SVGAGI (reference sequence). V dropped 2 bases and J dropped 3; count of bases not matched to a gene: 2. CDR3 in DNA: TGTGCCAGCAGTTACCGGACAGGGGGCGACTATGGCTACACCTTC. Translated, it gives CASSYRTGGDYGYTF.

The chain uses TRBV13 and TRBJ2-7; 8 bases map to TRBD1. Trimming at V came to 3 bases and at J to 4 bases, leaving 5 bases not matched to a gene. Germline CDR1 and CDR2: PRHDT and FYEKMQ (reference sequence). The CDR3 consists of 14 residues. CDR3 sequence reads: CASSFPGGGYEQYF. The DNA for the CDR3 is TGTGCCAGCAGCTTCCCAGGGGGCGGGTACGAGCAGTACTTC.

CDR3 loop: CASSQGDHPRTDTQYF. The DNA of the CDR3 is TGTGCCAGCAGCCAAGGAGACCACCCCCGCACAGATACGCAGTATTTT. This chain uses TRBV16 with TRBJ2-3; D unclear. Germline V gives CDR1 KGHSY, CDR2 FQNENV. This CDR3 has 16 residues. V was pared by 2 bases and J by 1 base, with 13 bases between.

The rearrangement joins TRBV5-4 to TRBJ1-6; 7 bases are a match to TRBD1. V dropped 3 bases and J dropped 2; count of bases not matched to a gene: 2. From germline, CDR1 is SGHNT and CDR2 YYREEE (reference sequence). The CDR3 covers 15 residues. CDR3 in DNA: TGTGCCAGCAGCTGGGACAGCACCTATAATTCACCCCTCCACTTT. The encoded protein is CASSWDSTYNSPLHF.

The CDR3 loop is CASSFRWGVRNTEAFF. The CDR3 DNA reads as TGTGCCAGCAGCTTCAGGTGGGGGGTGAGGAACACTGAAGCTTTCTTT. The gene calls are TRBV13 and TRBJ1-1, with D maybe TRBD1 (5 bases). V lost 3 bases and J 1 base, leaving 15 bases between the germline ends. The CDR3 is 16 residues long. Germline loops: CDR1 PRHDT, CDR2 FYEKMQ (reference sequence).

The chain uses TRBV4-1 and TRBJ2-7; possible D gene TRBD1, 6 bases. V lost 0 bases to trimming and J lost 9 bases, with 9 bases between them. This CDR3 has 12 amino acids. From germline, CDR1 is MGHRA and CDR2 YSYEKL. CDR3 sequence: CASSQDRGRQYF. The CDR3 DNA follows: TGCGCCAGCAGCCAAGATAGGGGGAGGCAGTACTTC.

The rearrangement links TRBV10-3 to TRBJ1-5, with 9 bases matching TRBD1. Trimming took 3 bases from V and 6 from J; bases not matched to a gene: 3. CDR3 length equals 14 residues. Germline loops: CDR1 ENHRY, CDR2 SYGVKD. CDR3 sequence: CAISDTTGGQPQHF. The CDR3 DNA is TGTGCCATCAGTGATACGACAGGGGGTCAGCCCCAGCATTTT.

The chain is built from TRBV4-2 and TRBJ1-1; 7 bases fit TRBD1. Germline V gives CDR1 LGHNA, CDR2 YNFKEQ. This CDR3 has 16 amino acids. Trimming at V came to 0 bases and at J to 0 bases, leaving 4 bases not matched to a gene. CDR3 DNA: TGTGCCAGCAGCCAAGAGGGTCAGGGGGTGAACACTGAAGCTTTCTTT. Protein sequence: CASSQEGQGVNTEAFF.

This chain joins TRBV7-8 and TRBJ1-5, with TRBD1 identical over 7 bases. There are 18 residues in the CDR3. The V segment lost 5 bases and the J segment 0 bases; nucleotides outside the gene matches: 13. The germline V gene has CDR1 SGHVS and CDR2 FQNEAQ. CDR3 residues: CASSPRQGSFNSNQPQHF. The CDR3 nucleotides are TGTGCCAGCAGCCCGAGACAGGGTTCCTTTAATAGCAATCAGCCCCAGCATTTT.